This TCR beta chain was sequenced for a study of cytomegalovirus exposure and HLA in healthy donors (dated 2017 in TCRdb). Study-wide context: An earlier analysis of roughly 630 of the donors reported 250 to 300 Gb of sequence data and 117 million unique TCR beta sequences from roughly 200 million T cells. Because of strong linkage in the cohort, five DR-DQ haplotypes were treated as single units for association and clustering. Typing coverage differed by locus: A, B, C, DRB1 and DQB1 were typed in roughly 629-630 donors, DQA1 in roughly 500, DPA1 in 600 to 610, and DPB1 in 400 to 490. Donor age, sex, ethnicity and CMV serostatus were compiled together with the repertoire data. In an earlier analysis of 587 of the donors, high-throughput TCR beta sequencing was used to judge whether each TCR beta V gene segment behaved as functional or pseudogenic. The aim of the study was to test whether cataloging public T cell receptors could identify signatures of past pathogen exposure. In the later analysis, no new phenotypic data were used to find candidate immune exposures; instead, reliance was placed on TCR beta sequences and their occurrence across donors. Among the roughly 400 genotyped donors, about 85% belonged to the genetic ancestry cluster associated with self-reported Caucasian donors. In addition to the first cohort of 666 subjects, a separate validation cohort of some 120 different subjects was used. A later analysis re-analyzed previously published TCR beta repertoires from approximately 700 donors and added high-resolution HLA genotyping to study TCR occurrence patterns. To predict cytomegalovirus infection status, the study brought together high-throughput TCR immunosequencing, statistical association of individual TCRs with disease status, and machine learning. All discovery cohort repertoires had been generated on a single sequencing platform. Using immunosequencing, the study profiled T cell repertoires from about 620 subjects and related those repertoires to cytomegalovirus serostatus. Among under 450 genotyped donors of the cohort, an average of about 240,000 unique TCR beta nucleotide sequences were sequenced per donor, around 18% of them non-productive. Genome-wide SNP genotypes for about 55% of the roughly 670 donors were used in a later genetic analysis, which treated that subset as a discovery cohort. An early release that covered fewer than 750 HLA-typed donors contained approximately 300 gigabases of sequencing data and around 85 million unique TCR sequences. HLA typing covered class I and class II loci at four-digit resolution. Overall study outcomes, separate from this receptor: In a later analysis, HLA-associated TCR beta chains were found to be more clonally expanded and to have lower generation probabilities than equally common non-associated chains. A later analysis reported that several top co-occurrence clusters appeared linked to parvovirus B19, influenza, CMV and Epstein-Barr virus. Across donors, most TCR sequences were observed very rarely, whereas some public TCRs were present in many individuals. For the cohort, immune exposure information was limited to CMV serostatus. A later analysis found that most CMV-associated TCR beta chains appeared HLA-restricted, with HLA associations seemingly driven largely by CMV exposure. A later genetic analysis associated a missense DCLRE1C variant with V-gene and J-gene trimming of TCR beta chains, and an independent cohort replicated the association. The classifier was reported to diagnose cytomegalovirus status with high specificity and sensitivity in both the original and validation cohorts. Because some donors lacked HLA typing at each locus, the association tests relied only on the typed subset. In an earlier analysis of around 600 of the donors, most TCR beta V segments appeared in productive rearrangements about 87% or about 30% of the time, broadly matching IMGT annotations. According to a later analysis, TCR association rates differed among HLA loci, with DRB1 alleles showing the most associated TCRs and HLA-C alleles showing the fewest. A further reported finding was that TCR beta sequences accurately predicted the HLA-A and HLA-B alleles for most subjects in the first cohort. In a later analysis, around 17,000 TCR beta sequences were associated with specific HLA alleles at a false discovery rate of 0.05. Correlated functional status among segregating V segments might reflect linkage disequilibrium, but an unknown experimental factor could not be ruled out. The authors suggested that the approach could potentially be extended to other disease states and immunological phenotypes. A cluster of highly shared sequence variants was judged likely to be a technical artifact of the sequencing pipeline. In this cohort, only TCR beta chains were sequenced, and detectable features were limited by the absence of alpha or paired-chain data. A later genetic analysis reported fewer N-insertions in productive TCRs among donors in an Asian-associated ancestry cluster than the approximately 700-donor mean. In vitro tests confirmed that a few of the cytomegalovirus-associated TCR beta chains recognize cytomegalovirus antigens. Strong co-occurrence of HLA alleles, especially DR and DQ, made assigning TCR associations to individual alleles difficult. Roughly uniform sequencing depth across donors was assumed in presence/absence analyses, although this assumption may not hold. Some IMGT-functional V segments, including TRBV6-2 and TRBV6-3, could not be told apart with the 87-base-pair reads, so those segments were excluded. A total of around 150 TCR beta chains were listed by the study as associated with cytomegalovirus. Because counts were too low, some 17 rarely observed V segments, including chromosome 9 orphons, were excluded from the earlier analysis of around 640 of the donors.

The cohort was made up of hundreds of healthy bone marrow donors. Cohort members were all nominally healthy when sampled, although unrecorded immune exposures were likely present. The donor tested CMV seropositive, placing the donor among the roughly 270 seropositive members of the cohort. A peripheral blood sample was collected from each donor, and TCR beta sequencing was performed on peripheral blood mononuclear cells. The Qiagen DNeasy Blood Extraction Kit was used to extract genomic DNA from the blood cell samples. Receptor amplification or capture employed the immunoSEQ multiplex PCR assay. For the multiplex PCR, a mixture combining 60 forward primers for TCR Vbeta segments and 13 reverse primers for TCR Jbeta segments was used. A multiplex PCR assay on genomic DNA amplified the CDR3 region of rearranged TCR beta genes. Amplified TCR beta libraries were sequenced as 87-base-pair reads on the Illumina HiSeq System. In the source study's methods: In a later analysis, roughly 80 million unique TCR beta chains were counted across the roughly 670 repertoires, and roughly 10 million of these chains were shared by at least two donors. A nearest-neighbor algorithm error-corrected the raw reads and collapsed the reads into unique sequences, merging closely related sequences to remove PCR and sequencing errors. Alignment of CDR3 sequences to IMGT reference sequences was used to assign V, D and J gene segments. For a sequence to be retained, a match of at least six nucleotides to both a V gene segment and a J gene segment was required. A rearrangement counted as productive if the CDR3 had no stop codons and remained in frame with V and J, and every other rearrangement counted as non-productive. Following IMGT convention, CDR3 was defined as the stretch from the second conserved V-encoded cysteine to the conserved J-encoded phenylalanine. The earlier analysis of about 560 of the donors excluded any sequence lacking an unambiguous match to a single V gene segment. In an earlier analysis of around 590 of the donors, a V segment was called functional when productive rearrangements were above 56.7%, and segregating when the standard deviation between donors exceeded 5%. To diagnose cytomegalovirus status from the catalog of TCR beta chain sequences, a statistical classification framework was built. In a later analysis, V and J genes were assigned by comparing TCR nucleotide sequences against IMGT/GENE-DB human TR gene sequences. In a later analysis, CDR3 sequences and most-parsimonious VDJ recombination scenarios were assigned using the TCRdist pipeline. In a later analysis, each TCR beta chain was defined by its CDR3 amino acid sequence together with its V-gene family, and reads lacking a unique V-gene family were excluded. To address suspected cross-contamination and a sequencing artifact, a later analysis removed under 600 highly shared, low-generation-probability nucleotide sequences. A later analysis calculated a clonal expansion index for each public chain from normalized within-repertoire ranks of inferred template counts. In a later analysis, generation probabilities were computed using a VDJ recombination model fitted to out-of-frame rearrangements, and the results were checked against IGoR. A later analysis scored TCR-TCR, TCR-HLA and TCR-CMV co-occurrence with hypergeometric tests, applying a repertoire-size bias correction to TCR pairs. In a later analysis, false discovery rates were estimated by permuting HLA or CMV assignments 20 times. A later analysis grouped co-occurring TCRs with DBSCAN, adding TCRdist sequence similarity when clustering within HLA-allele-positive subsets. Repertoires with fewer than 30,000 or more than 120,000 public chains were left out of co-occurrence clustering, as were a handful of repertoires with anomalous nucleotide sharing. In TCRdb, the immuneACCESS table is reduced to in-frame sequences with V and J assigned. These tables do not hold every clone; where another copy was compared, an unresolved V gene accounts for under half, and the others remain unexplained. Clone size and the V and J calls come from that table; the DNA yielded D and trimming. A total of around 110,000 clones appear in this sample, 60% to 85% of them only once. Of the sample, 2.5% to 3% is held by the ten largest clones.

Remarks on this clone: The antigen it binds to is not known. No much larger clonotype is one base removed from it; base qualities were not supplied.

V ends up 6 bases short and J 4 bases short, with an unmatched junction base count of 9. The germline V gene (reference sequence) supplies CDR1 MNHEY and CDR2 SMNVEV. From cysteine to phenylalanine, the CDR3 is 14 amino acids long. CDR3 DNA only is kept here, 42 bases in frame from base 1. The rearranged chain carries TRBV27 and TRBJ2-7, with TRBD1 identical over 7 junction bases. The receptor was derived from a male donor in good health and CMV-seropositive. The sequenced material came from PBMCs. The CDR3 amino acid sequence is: CASSPGQKFYEQYF. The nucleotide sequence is TGTGCCAGCAGCCCGGGACAGAAATTTTACGAGCAGTACTTC.